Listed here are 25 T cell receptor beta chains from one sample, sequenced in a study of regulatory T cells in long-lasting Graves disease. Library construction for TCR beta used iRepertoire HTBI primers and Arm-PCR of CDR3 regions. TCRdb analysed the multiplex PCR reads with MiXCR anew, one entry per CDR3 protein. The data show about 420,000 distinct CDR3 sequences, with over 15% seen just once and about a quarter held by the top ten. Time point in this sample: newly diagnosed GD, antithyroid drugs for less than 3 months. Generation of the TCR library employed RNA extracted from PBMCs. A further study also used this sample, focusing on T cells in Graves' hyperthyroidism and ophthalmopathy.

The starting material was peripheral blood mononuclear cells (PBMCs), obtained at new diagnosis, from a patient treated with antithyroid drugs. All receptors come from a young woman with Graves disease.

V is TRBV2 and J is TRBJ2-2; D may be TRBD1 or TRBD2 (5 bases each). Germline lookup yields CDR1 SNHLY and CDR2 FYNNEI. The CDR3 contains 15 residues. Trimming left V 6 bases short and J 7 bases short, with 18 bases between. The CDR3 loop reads CASSLWDVPGGELFF. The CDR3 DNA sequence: TGTGCCAGCAGCCTATGGGACGTCCCAGGCGGGGAGCTGTTTTTT.

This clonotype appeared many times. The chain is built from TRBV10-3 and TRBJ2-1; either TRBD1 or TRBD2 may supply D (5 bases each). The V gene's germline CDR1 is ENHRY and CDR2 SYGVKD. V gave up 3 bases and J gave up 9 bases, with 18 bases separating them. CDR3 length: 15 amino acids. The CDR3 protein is CAISEVGRDGGEQFF. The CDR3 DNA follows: TGTGCCATCAGTGAAGTGGGCCGCGATGGGGGTGAGCAGTTCTTC.

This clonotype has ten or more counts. CDR3 amino acids: CATLSGQTNQPQHF. The DNA for the CDR3 is TGTGCCACCCTGTCGGGACAGACGAATCAGCCCCAGCATTTT. The V and J genes are TRBV6-1 and TRBJ1-5; 7 bases align to TRBD1. Germline V gene lookup returns CDR1 MNHNS and CDR2 SASEGT. J gave up 4 bases and V 10 bases, and 10 bases lay outside the gene matches. This CDR3 is built from 14 residues.

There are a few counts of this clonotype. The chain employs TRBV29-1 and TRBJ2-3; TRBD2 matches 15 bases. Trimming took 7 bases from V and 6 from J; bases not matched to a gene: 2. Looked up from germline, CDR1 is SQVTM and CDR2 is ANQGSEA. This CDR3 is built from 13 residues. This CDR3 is CSAGTSGRDTQYF. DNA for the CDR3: TGCAGCGCCGGGACTAGCGGGAGGGATACGCAGTATTTT.

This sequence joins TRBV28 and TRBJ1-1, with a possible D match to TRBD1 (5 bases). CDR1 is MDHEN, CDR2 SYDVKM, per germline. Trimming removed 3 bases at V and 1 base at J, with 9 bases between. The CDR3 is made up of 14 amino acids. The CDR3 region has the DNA TGTGCCAGCAGTTTCCCCGACAGGAACACTGAAGCTTTCTTT. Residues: CASSFPDRNTEAFF.

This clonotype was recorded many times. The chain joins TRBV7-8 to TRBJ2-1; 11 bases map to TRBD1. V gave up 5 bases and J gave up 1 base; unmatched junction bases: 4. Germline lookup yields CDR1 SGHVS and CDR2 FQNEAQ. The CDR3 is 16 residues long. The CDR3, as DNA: TGTGCCAGCAGCCCCAGGGACAGGGGGTCCTACAATGAGCAGTTCTTC. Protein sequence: CASSPRDRGSYNEQFF.

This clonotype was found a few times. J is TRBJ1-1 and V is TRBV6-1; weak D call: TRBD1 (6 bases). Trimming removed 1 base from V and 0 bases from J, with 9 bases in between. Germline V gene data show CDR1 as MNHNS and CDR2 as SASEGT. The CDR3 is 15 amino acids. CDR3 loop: CASSEVGQLNTEAFF. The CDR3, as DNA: TGTGCCAGCAGTGAAGTAGGACAGTTGAACACTGAAGCTTTCTTT.

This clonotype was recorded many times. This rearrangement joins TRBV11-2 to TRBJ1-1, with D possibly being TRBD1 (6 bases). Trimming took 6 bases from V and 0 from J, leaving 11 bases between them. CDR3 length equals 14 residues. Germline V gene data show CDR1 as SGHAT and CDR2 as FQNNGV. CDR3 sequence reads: CASSGGLLNTEAFF. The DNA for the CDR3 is TGTGCCAGCAGTGGGGGCCTCCTGAACACTGAAGCTTTCTTT.

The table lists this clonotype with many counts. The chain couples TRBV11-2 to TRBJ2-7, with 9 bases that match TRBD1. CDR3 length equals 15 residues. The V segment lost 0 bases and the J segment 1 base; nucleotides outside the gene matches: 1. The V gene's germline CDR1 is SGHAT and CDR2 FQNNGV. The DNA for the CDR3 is TGTGCCAGCAGCTTAGAGGGGACAGGGTCCTACGAGCAGTACTTC. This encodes CASSLEGTGSYEQYF.

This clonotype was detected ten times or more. The CDR3 loop is CASSLLAGGQNTEAFF. The CDR3, as DNA: TGTGCCAGCAGTTTATTGGCAGGGGGCCAGAACACTGAAGCTTTCTTT. The chain carries TRBV28 and TRBJ1-1, with 8 bases lining up with TRBD1. V shed 1 base, J shed 1 base, and the junction held 5 bases outside the gene matches. The CDR3 extends over 16 amino acids. From germline, CDR1 is MDHEN and CDR2 SYDVKM. Together with reference TRBV28 and TRBJ1-1, the CDR3 gives the full variable domain: DVKVTQSSRYLVKRTGEKVFLECVQDMDHENMFWYRQDPGLGLRLIYFSYDVKMKEKGDIPEGYSVSREKKERFSLILESASTNQTSMYLCASSLLAGGQNTEAFFGQGTRLTVV.

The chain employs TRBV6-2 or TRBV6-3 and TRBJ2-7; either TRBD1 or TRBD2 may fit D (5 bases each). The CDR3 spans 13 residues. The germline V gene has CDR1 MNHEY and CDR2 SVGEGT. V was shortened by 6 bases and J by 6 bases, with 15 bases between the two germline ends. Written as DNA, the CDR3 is TGTGCCAGCAGCCGGGACCTGCATCCCGAGCAGTACTTC. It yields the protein CASSRDLHPEQYF.

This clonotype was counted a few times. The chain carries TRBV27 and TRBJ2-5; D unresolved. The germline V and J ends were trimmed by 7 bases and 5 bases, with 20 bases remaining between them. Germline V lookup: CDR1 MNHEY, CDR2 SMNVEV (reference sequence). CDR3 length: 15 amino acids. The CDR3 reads CASKGGLVGGETQYF. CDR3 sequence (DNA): TGTGCCAGCAAGGGTGGGCTAGTCGGTGGCGAGACCCAGTACTTC.

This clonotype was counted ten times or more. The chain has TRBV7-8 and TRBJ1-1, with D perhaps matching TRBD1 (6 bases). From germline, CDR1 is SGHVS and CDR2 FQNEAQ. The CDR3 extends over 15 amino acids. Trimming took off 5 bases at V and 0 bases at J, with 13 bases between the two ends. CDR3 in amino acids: CASSPYRALNTEAFF. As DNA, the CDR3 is TGTGCCAGCAGCCCCTACAGGGCATTGAACACTGAAGCTTTCTTT.

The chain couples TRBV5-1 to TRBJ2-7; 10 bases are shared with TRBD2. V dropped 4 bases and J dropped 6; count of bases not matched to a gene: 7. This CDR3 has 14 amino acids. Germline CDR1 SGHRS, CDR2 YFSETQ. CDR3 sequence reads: CASSAASGSVEQYF. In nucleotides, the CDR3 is TGCGCCAGCAGCGCGGCTAGCGGGAGCGTCGAGCAGTACTTC. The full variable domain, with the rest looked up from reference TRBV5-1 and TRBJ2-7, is KAGVTQTPRYLIKTRGQQVTLSCSPISGHRSVSWYQQTPGQGLQFLFEYFSETQRNKGNFPGRFSGRQFSNSRSEMNVSTLELGDSALYLCASSAASGSVEQYFGPGTRLTVT.

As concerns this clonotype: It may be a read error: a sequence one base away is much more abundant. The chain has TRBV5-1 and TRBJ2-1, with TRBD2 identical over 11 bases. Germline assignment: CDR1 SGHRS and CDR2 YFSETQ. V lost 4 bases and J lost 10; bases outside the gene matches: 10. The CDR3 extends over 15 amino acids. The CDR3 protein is CASSSGLAGKEEQFF. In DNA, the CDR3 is TGCGCCAGCAGCAGTGGACTAGCGGGCAAAGAAGAGCAGTTCTTC.

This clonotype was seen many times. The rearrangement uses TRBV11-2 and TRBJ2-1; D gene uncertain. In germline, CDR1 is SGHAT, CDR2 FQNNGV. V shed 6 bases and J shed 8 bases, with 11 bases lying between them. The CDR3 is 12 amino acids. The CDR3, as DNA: TGTGCCAGCAGTTTGAACGGCGATGAGCAGTTCTTC. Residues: CASSLNGDEQFF.

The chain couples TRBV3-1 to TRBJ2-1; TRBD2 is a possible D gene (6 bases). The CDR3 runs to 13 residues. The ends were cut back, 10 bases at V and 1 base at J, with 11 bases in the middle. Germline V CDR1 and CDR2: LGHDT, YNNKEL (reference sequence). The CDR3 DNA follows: TGTGCCATCAGGGCGGGGTCCTACAATGAGCAGTTCTTC. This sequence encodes CAIRAGSYNEQFF.

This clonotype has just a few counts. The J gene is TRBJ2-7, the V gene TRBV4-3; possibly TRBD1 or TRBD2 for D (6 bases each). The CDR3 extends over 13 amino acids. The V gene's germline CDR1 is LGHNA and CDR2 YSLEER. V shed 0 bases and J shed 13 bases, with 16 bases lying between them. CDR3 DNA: TGCGCCAGCAGCCAAGATGGGGGGCTAGGAATTTACTTC. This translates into CASSQDGGLGIYF.

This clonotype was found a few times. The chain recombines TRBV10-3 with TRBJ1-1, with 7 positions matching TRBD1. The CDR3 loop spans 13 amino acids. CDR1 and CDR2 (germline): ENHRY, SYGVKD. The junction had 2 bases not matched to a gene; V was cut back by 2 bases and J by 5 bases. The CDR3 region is CAISEDRETEAFF. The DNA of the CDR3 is TGTGCCATCAGTGAGGACAGGGAGACTGAAGCTTTCTTT.

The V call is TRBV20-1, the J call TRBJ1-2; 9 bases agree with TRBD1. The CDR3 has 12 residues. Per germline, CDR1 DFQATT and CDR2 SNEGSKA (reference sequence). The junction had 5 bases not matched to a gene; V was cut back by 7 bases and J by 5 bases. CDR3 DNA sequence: TGCAGTGTCAGAGGGACAGGGTATGGCTACACCTTC. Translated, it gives CSVRGTGYGYTF.

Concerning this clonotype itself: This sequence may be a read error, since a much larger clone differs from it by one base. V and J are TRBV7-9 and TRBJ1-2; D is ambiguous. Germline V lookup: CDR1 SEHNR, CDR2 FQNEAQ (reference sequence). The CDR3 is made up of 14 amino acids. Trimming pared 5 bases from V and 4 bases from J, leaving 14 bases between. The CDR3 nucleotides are TGTGCCAGCAGCCGAGGCGGCGGGGTCTATGGCTACACCTTC. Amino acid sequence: CASSRGGGVYGYTF.

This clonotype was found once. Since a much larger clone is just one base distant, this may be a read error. The CDR3 loop reads CASGFPGQGRYEQFF. DNA of the CDR3: TGTGCTAGTGGTTTCCCGGGACAGGGGCGCTACGAGCAGTTCTTC. This chain uses TRBV12-5 with TRBJ2-1; 10 bases are a match to TRBD1. This CDR3 comprises 15 residues. J gave up 10 bases and V 3 bases, and 9 bases lay outside the gene matches. In germline, CDR1 is LGHNT, CDR2 FRNRAP.

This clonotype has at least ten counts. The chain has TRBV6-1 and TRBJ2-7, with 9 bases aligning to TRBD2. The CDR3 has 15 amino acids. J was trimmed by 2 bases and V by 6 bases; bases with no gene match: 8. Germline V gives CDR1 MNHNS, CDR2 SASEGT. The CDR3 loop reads CASRPGTSQTYEQYF. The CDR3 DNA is TGTGCCAGCAGACCCGGGACTAGCCAAACCTACGAGCAGTACTTC.

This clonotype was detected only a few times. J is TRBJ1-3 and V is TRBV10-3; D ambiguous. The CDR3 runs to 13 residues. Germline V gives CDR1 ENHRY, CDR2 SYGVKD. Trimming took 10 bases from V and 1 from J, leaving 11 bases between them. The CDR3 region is CATSWESGNTIYF. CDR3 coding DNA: TGTGCCACCTCTTGGGAATCTGGAAACACCATATATTTT.

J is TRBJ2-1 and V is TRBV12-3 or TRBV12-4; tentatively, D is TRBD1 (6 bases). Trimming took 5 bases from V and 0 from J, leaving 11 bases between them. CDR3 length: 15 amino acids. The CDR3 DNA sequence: TGTGCCAGCAGTCGCAGGGGCACCTCCTACAATGAGCAGTTCTTC. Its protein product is CASSRRGTSYNEQFF.